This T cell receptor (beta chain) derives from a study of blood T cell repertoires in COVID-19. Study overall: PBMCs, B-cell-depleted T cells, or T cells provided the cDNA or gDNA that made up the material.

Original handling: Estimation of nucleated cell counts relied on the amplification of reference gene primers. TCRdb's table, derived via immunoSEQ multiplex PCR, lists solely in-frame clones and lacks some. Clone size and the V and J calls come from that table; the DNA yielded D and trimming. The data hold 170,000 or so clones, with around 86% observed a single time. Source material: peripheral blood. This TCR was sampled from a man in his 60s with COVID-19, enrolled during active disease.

The CDR3 reads CASSSSDRGGEDTQYF. CDR3 sequence (DNA): TGTGCCAGCAGCTCGAGTGACAGGGGCGGGGAAGATACGCAGTATTTT. The genes are TRBV5-4 and TRBJ2-3, with 8 nucleotides matching TRBD1. Trimming at V came to 3 bases and at J to 5 bases, leaving 11 bases not matched to a gene. Germline V CDR1 and CDR2: SGHNT, YYREEE (reference sequence). The CDR3 has 16 amino acids.